The 7 T cell receptor beta chains presented below share a single source sample, sequenced in a study of cytomegalovirus exposure and HLA in healthy donors. PCR amplification relied on 60 Vbeta primers (plus 13 Jbeta primers). Data came from immunoSEQ multiplex PCR; TCRdb stores just in-frame clones and leaves some out. This table holds some 180,000 clones, about 77% found once. What was sequenced was PBMCs. These TCRs come from a woman aged 25 to 39 in good health and CMV-seronegative.

The chain links TRBV6-6 to TRBJ2-7; 9 nucleotides align to TRBD1. The germline V gene has CDR1 MNHNY and CDR2 SVGAGI (reference sequence). After removal of 6 bases from V and 6 bases from J, the junction contained 3 bases not matched to a gene. The CDR3 consists of 12 residues. CDR3 sequence reads: CASRLGQGEQYF. The CDR3 coding sequence is TGTGCCAGCAGACTGGGACAGGGCGAGCAGTACTTC.

The CDR3 region is CASSFLPGTGVQSYEQYF. CDR3 bases: TGTGCCAGCTCGTTCCTCCCCGGGACAGGGGTTCAGTCCTACGAGCAGTACTTC. The chain combines TRBV18 with TRBJ2-7, with 10 bases aligning to TRBD1. CDR3 length: 18 residues. The germline gives CDR1 KGHSH, CDR2 LQKENI. With V trimmed by 6 bases and J by 1 base, 15 bases remained unmatched.

The chain employs TRBV6-6 and TRBJ2-7; TRBD1 agrees at 7 bases. Germline loops: CDR1 MNHNY, CDR2 SVGAGI (reference sequence). This CDR3 is 14 amino acids long. With 7 bases clipped from V and 1 base from J, the junction kept 7 bases outside the gene matches. The CDR3 sequence is CASTLTGKSYEQYF. The DNA of the CDR3 is TGTGCCAGCACTTTGACAGGGAAATCCTACGAGCAGTACTTC.

The V call is TRBV7-5, the J call TRBJ2-2; TRBD2 reflects the table's D call only, with no check against the DNA. TRBV7-5 is termed a pseudogene. The CDR3 has 15 amino acids. CDR3 in DNA: TGTGCCAGAAGATTTGGAGAACAGAACACCGGGGAGCTGTTTTTT. Translation gives CARRFGEQNTGELFF.

This clone has only a few counts. The J gene is TRBJ1-4, the V gene TRBV5-6; no clear D. The germline gives CDR1 SGHDT, CDR2 YYEEEE. CDR3 size: 15 residues. V shed 0 bases and J shed 2 bases, with 8 bases lying between them. CDR3: CASSLVGTTNEKLFF. The CDR3 coding sequence is TGTGCCAGCAGCTTGGTCGGTACCACTAATGAAAAACTGTTTTTT.

This clone showed up just once. This chain joins TRBV9 and TRBJ2-2; a possible D gene is TRBD2 (6 bases). The germline CDR1 and CDR2 sequences are SGDLS and YYNGEE. The CDR3 runs 16 residues. V was trimmed by 3 bases and J by 0 bases, leaving 12 bases between them. The CDR3 DNA follows: TGTGCCAGCAGCGGGGACTCGGCCGCGAACACCGGGGAGCTGTTTTTT. Its translation: CASSGDSAANTGELFF.

The V and J genes are TRBV19 and TRBJ1-1; maybe TRBD1 (5 bases). This CDR3 region has 13 residues. Per the germline V gene, CDR1 is LNHDA and CDR2 is SQIVND (reference sequence). Trimming left V 3 bases short and J 6 bases short, with 11 bases between. Here the CDR3 reads CASSISAGAEAFF. The CDR3, as DNA: TGTGCCAGTAGTATCTCGGCGGGGGCTGAAGCTTTCTTT.